Below are 13 T cell receptor beta chains sequenced from a single sample in a study of PD-1 blockade in classical Hodgkin lymphoma. Only in-frame clones appear in the TCRdb table, and some are missing; sequencing was by immunoSEQ multiplex PCR. The sample carries 22,000 or so clones, around 80% recorded once. Following autologous stem cell transplantation, relapse occurred in every patient, and exposure to brentuximab vedotin varied. The specimen comprised peripheral blood mononuclear cells (PBMCs), sampled before the second cycle of nivolumab. Receptors originate from a human donor with classical Hodgkin lymphoma.

This chain uses TRBV7-9 with TRBJ2-7, with a tentative D call TRBD1 (5 bases). Germline lookup yields CDR1 SEHNR and CDR2 FQNEAQ (reference sequence). V lost 5 bases and J 2 bases, leaving 7 bases between the germline ends. The CDR3 is made up of 12 amino acids. CDR3 DNA sequence: TGTGCCAGCAGCGCGACAGCCTACGAGCAGTACTTC. Its protein is CASSATAYEQYF. Variable domain in full (rest from reference TRBV7-9 and TRBJ2-7): DTGVSQNPRHKITKRGQNVTFRCDPISEHNRLYWYRQTLGQGPEFLTYFQNEAQLEKSRLLSDRFSAERPKGSFSTLEIQRTEQGDSAMYLCASSATAYEQYFGPGTRLTVT.

The chain combines TRBV7-9 with TRBJ2-1; no clear D. V lost 1 base to trimming and J lost 4 bases, with 11 bases between them. Germline assignment: CDR1 SEHNR and CDR2 FQNEAQ (reference sequence). The CDR3 covers 15 residues. In DNA, the CDR3 is TGTGCCAGCAGCTTAGAAAGACGTCTTTACAATGAGCAGTTCTTC. Residues: CASSLERRLYNEQFF.

The chain recombines TRBV23-1 with TRBJ1-3; 9 bases agree with TRBD1. TRBV23-1 is identified as an open reading frame with a role that is uncertain. V shed 2 bases, J shed 3 bases, and the junction held 8 bases outside the gene matches. CDR3 length: 17 residues. CDR3 DNA: TGCGCCAGCAGTCAAGGGGACAGGGAAAACTATGGAAACACCATATATTTT. Protein sequence: CASSQGDRENYGNTIYF.

The chain combines TRBV27 with TRBJ2-7; D unresolved. This CDR3 spans 13 amino acids. V lost 3 bases to trimming and J lost 2 bases, with 8 bases between them. From germline, CDR1 is MNHEY and CDR2 SMNVEV (reference sequence). In nucleotides, the CDR3 is TGTGCCAGCAGTTTTAACGGCCCCTACGAGCAGTACTTC. This sequence encodes CASSFNGPYEQYF.

This chain joins TRBV6-6 and TRBJ2-3; 11 bases align to TRBD2. Per germline, CDR1 MNHNY and CDR2 SVGAGI (reference sequence). V lost 5 bases to trimming and J lost 2 bases; unmatched junction nucleotides: 6. The CDR3 is made up of 16 amino acids. CDR3 nucleotides: TGTGCCAGCAGTGTGGGTAGCGGGGGGGACACAGATACGCAGTATTTT. Translating it yields CASSVGSGGDTDTQYF.

This sequence joins TRBV6-1 and TRBJ2-1; tentatively, D is TRBD1 or TRBD2 (5 bases each). The germline V gene encodes CDR1 MNHNS and CDR2 SASEGT. The CDR3 sequence is 16 residues long. V was cut by 2 bases and J by 0 bases, with 11 bases left in between. CDR3 sequence reads: CASSENVGTSYNEQFF. CDR3 nucleotides: TGTGCCAGCAGTGAAAATGTCGGGACCTCCTACAATGAGCAGTTCTTC.

V and J are TRBV6-1 and TRBJ1-1; D unclear. The germline V and J ends were trimmed by 5 bases and 2 bases, with 12 bases remaining between them. Germline loops: CDR1 MNHNS, CDR2 SASEGT. The CDR3 spans 14 residues. The CDR3 loop reads CASSPRRGNTEAFF. DNA for the CDR3: TGTGCCAGCAGTCCGAGACGGGGTAACACTGAAGCTTTCTTT.

This rearrangement joins TRBV19 to TRBJ2-7; D remains unclear. The V gene lost 2 bases and the J gene lost 2 bases, with 19 bases spanning the gap. Germline V gene data show CDR1 as LNHDA and CDR2 as SQIVND (reference sequence). The CDR3 is 17 residues long. CDR3 sequence reads: CASSIYSKGAIPYEQYF. Here the CDR3 DNA reads TGTGCCAGTAGTATATATTCGAAAGGAGCAATTCCCTACGAGCAGTACTTC.

This chain connects TRBV13 to TRBJ1-2, with a tentative D call TRBD1 (6 bases). CDR1 and CDR2 from the germline V gene are PRHDT and FYEKMQ (reference sequence). Trimming took 6 bases from V and 2 from J, leaving 10 bases between them. This CDR3 contains 13 residues. The CDR3 DNA reads as TGTGCCAGCAGTAAGGACAGAAACTATGGCTACACCTTC. Residues: CASSKDRNYGYTF.

The chain links TRBV5-1 to TRBJ2-5, with D hard to call. Germline V lookup: CDR1 SGHRS, CDR2 YFSETQ. V lost 0 bases and J 5 bases, leaving 14 bases between the germline ends. CDR3 size: 15 residues. The CDR3 loop reads CASSLVSGLGETQYF. CDR3 sequence (DNA): TGCGCCAGCAGCTTGGTTTCGGGTCTCGGGGAGACCCAGTACTTC.

About this clone itself: It is likely a read error: a sequence one base away is far more abundant. Other DNA sequences in the sample encode the same CDR3. The V and J genes are TRBV2 and TRBJ1-5; D is ambiguous. This CDR3 is 12 amino acids long. Germline V gene sequence: CDR1 SNHLY, CDR2 FYNNEI. CDR3 DNA sequence: TGTGCCAGCAGTGATGGGTCGCGGACTGTTGTTTTT. Translation gives CASSDGSRTVVF.

The rearrangement joins TRBV6-6 to TRBJ1-1; tentative D call: TRBD1 (6 bases). V lost 6 bases and J lost 1, with 9 bases in between. CDR3 length: 13 residues. CDR1 and CDR2 (germline): MNHNY, SVGAGI (reference sequence). The CDR3 loop reads CASSLTGNTEAFF. For the CDR3, the DNA is TGTGCCAGCAGCCTGACAGGGAACACTGAAGCTTTCTTT.

The chain joins TRBV21-1 to TRBJ2-7; the table calls TRBD1, which could not be checked here. TRBV21-1 is a known pseudogene. The CDR3 is made up of 14 amino acids. CDR3 sequence (DNA): TGTGCCAGCAGCAAAACCCAGGGGGCCTACGAGCAGTACTTC. It encodes CASSKTQGAYEQYF.